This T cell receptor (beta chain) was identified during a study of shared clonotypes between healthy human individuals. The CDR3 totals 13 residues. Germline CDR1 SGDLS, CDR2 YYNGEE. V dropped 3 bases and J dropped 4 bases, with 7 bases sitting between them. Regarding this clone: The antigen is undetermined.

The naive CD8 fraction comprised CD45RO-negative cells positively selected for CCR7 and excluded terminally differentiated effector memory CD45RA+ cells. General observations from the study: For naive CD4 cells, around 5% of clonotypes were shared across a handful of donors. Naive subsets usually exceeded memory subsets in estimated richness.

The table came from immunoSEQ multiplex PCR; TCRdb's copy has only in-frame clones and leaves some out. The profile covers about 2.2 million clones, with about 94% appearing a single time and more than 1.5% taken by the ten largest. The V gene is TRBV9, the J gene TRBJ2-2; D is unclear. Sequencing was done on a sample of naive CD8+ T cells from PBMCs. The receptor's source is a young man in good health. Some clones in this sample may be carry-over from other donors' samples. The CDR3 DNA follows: TGTGCCAGCAGCGATAGGCCCACCGGGGAGCTGTTTTTT. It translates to CASSDRPTGELFF.